This is a list of T cell receptor beta chains from one sample in a study of blood T cell repertoires in COVID-19. Sequenced by immunoSEQ multiplex PCR; TCRdb stores in-frame clones only, minus some. The sample contains fewer than 350,000 clones, about 89% of which appear only once. The specimen was peripheral blood. The receptors come from a man aged 35 to 55 with active or convalescent COVID-19. The CDR3 runs from the conserved cysteine through the conserved F or W. The D gene is left open where the match is weak. The size entry is marked missing in some rows and otherwise reads once, few, many or a size class.

TRBJ1-1 | TRBV15 | NA | NA | CATSSQPGNTEAFF | TGTGCCACCAGCAGTCAGCCAGGGAACACTGAAGCTTTCTTT
TRBJ1-1 | TRBV28 | NA | NA | CASSLTSGGEAFF | TGTGCCAGCAGTTTAACGTCGGGAGGGGAAGCTTTCTTT
TRBJ2-3 | TRBV27 | TRBD1 | NA | CASSNRGQGAYTQYF | TGTGCCAGCAGTAACCGGGGACAGGGGGCTTATACGCAGTATTTT
TRBJ1-6 | TRBV28 | TRBD1 | NA | CASSPGQGSSPLHF | TGTGCCAGCAGTCCGGGACAGGGAAGTTCACCCCTCCACTTT
TRBJ2-1 | TRBV18 | NA | NA | CASSEPGGSYNEQFF | TGTGCCAGCTCAGAACCAGGGGGGTCCTACAATGAGCAGTTCTTC
TRBJ2-1 | TRBV11-3 | NA | once | CATRSRGEQFF | TGTGCCACCCGCTCCCGGGGTGAGCAGTTCTTC
TRBJ1-4 | TRBV18 | NA | once | CASSPLQTANEKLFF | TGTGCCAGCTCACCATTGCAGACAGCTAATGAAAAACTGTTTTTT
TRBJ1-4 | TRBV5-1 | TRBD1 | few | CASSFGRSGGEKLFF | TGCGCCAGCAGCTTCGGGAGATCAGGGGGTGAAAAACTGTTTTTT
TRBJ2-1 | TRBV24-1 | TRBD2 | NA | CATSDRLAGTYNEQFF | TGTGCCACCAGTGACCGGCTAGCGGGAACCTACAATGAGCAGTTCTTC
TRBJ1-4 | TRBV27 | NA | NA | CASSLWGEGEKLFF | TGTGCCAGCAGTTTATGGGGGGAGGGAGAAAAACTGTTTTTT
TRBJ2-5 | TRBV28 | TRBD2 | NA | CASSTYLAGEKTQYF | TGTGCCAGCAGTACTTATTTAGCGGGGGAGAAGACCCAGTACTTC
TRBJ2-7 | TRBV25-1 | NA | NA | CASSESDGGEQYF | TGTGCCAGCAGTGAATCCGACGGAGGGGAACAGTACTTC
TRBJ2-3 | TRBV2 | TRBD1 | NA | CASSAGGSDTQYF | TGTGCCAGCAGTGCAGGGGGCTCGGATACGCAGTATTTT
TRBJ1-3 | TRBV12-5 | NA | NA | CASGSRTVEGNTIYF | TGTGCTAGTGGTTCTAGGACAGTAGAAGGAAACACCATATATTTT
TRBJ2-3 | TRBV7-3 | TRBD2 | NA | CASSSGLAGSGDTQYF | TGTGCCAGCAGCTCGGGACTAGCGGGGAGTGGAGATACGCAGTATTTT
TRBJ2-1 | TRBV4-1 | NA | NA | CASSQVSQNEQFF | TGCGCCAGCAGCCAAGTCTCGCAGAATGAGCAGTTCTTC
TRBJ2-2 | TRBV7-9 | TRBD1 | once | CASAAAVQGATGELFF | TGTGCCAGCGCCGCCGCCGTCCAGGGGGCGACCGGGGAGCTGTTTTTT
TRBJ2-7 | TRBV5-4 | TRBD2 | once | CASSLDKGLTSRGDF | TGTGCCAGCAGCTTGGATAAGGGACTAACATCACGCGGGGACTTC
TRBJ2-7 | TRBV10-1 | TRBD2 | NA | CASRSAGIGLAGVEQYF | TGCGCCAGCAGGTCGGCGGGCATCGGACTAGCGGGAGTCGAGCAGTACTTC
TRBJ2-7 | TRBV20-1 | NA | NA | CSASGNSYEQYF | TGCAGTGCTAGTGGTAACTCCTACGAGCAGTACTTC
TRBJ2-2 | TRBV7-3 | NA | few | CASSLDGGELFF | TGTGCCAGCAGCCTAGACGGAGGGGAGCTGTTTTTT
TRBJ2-3 | TRBV5-4 | TRBD1 | NA | CASSRQGPSTDTQYF | TGTGCCTCCTCCAGACAGGGCCCCTCCACAGATACGCAGTATTTT
TRBJ2-1 | TRBV2 | NA | NA | CASRIRWGPNEQFF | TGTGCCAGCAGAATTAGGTGGGGGCCGAATGAGCAGTTCTTC
TRBJ1-1 | TRBV2 | TRBD1 | NA | CASSQQGATEAFF | TGTGCCAGCAGCCAACAGGGGGCGACTGAAGCTTTCTTT
TRBJ2-5 | TRBV18 | NA | NA | CASSPLQGQETQYF | TGTGCCAGCTCACCACTCCAGGGCCAAGAGACCCAGTACTTC
TRBJ1-1 | TRBV9 | TRBD1 | NA | CASSGTTGGSTEAFF | TGTGCCAGCAGCGGAACAACAGGGGGAAGCACTGAAGCTTTCTTT
TRBJ2-1 | TRBV9 | NA | NA | CASSVLPSSGVSYNEQFF | TGTGCCAGCAGCGTACTACCGTCTTCGGGGGTCTCCTACAATGAGCAGTTCTTC
TRBJ2-3 | TRBV6-6 | TRBD2 | NA | CASSLAGGPLGTDTQYF | TGTGCCAGCAGTCTAGCGGGAGGGCCGCTCGGAACAGATACGCAGTATTTT
TRBJ2-1 | TRBV10-1 | NA | NA | CATPSPEGTNEQFF | TGCGCCACCCCTTCCCCGGAGGGAACCAATGAGCAGTTCTTC
TRBJ1-2 | TRBV9 | TRBD1 | NA | CASSAEGGGRVGYTF | TGTGCCAGCAGCGCAGAAGGGGGCGGTCGGGTTGGCTACACCTTC
TRBJ1-1 | TRBV3-1/TRBV3-2 | TRBD1 | NA | CASSHPTGAEAFF | TGTGCCAGCAGCCACCCGACAGGGGCTGAAGCTTTCTTT
TRBJ1-5 | TRBV28 | NA | NA | CASSFDRPNQPQHF | TGTGCCAGCAGCTTTGACAGACCCAATCAGCCCCAGCATTTT
TRBJ1-2 | TRBV12-3/TRBV12-4 | NA | NA | CASSLSRSHGYTF | TGTGCCAGCAGTCTATCTCGGTCGCATGGCTACACCTTC
TRBJ2-3 | TRBV5-4 | TRBD1 | NA | CASSLGTGQHTQYF | TGTGCCAGCAGCTTGGGGACAGGGCAGCATACGCAGTATTTT
TRBJ1-6 | TRBV3-1/TRBV3-2 | NA | NA | CASSQGAGQSPLHF | TGTGCCAGCAGCCAAGGGGCAGGTCAATCACCCCTCCACTTT
TRBJ1-1 | TRBV27 | NA | NA | CASSFVREINTEAFF | TGTGCCAGCAGTTTTGTTCGGGAAATTAACACTGAAGCTTTCTTT
TRBJ1-2 | TRBV5-4 | NA | NA | CASSLSRDGYTF | TGTGCCAGCAGCCTCTCCAGGGATGGCTACACCTTC
TRBJ1-2 | TRBV5-1 | NA | few | CASSPATDPGYTF | TGCGCCAGCAGCCCAGCGACAGACCCTGGCTACACCTTC
TRBJ2-2 | TRBV3-1/TRBV3-2 | TRBD1 | NA | CASSARGHTGELFF | TGTGCCAGCAGCGCGAGGGGGCACACCGGGGAGCTGTTTTTT
TRBJ1-6 | TRBV6-1 | NA | NA | CASSEARRVPNSPLHF | TGTGCCAGCAGTGAAGCGCGTCGGGTGCCGAATTCACCCCTCCACTTT